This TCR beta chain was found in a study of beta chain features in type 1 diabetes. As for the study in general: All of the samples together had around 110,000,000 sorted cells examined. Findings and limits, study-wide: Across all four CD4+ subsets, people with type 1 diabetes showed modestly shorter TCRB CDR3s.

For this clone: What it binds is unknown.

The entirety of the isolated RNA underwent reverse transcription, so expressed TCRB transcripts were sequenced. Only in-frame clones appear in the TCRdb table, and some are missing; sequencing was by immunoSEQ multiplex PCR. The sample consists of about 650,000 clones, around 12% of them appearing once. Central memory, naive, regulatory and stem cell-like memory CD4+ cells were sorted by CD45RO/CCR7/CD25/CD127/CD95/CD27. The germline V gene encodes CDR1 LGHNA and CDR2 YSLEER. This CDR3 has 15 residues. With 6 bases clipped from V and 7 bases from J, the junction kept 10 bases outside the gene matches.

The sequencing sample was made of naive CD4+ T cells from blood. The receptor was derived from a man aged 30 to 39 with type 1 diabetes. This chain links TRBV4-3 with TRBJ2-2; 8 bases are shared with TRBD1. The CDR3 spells CASRGQGDASGELFF. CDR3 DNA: TGCGCCAGCAGAGGACAGGGAGATGCAAGCGGGGAGCTGTTTTTT.